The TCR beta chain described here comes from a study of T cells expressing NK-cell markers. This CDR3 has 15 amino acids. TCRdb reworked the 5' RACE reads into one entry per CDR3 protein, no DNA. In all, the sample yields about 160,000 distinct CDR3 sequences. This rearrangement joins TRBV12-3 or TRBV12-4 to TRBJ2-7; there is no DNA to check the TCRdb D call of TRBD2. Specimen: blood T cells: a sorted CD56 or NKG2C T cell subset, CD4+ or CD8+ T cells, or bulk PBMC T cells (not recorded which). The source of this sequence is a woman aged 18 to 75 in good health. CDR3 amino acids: CASTRGGAATYEQYF.